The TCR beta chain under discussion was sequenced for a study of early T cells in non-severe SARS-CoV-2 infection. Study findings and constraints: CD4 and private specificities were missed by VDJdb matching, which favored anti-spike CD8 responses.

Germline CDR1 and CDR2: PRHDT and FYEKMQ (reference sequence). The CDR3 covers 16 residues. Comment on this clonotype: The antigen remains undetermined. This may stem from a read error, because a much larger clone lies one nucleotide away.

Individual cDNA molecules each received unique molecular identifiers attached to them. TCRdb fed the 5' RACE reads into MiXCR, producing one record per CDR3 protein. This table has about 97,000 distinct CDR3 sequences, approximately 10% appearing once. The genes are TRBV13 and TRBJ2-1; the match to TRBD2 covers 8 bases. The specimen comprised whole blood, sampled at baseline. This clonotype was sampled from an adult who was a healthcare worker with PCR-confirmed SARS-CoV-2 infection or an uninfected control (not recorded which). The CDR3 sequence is CASSPVSTGGNNVQFF. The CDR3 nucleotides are TGTGCCAGCAGCCCAGTTTCGACGGGGGGGAACAATGTGCAGTTCTTC.